This entry describes one T cell receptor beta chain. This clonotype occurred a few times. This receptor's antigen is unknown. There are no base qualities to consult, and no much larger clone falls within one base. Library construction relied on 5' RACE. Sequenced on an Illumina HiSeq 2000. Template switching added a universal primer binding site, and the final cDNA carried a unique molecular identifier that allowed TCR cDNA molecules to be counted accurately. Specific primers in the conserved constant-segment region were used to synthesize first-strand cDNA for TCR alpha and beta chains. To control for contamination, every cDNA library was double barcoded, receiving both a SMART-Mk sample barcode and Illumina barcodes. TruSeq adapter sequences and Illumina sample barcodes were added in two successive PCR steps. The TCR alpha and beta cDNA libraries were sequenced on the Illumina HiSeq platform using custom primers. In the paper's pipeline: Unique molecular identifiers were extracted from raw reads with MiGEC, and CDR3 positions were determined with MiXCR. Recombination models were inferred per individual with the repgenHMM and IGoR tools using an EM algorithm. Shared clonotypes were analyzed with the tcR package in R, and sharing was normalized by the product of cloneset sizes. To study raw recombination without the effects of thymic and clonal selection, out-of-frame nonproductive sequences were analyzed. TCRdb redid the processing of the public reads, applying fastp at Q25 and MiXCR, and retained in-frame beta chains. Records with the same CDR3 protein are collapsed into one entry carrying the most frequent genes and DNA. TCRdb's processing, not the study's, gives the V and J calls here. In all, the sample holds 240,000 or so distinct CDR3 sequences, and roughly 13% of those were seen once. The ten largest clonotypes hold approximately 4% of the sample.

This sample stems from a study of identical twins (TCRdb year 2016). With regard to the full study: TCR alpha and beta repertoires from monozygotic twins, unrelated adults of various ages and cord blood were deep-sequenced to test whether fetal clonotypes persist. Replicate twin experiments were performed at different times using different library preparation protocols to rule out contamination. Broader findings and caveats from the paper: Zero-insertion analyses could be partly confounded by invariant T cells such as MAIT and iNKT, although diverse VJ usage argued against such confounding for most clonotypes. Because the same donors could not be followed over many years, conclusions were based on cross-sectional statistical analysis. In monozygotic twins, recombination models systematically underestimated out-of-frame TCR alpha sharing, but the models matched the sharing seen between unrelated individuals. In beta out-of-frame sequences, excess twin sharing was weaker, because having fewer shared sequences lowered the signal-to-noise ratio. Abundant cord blood beta clonotypes had fewer insertions, young adult naive repertoires showed a similar but weaker trend, and memory repertoires showed no such trend. Compared with coincidental sharing between unrelated individuals, out-of-frame TCR alpha sequences shared between twins showed an excess of sequences with low generation probability.

Cut back by 2 bases and 3 bases, the V and J ends lie 6 bases apart. Spanning cysteine to phenylalanine, the CDR3 consists of 12 amino acids. The only DNA kept is the CDR3, 36 bases in frame from the first base. CDR1 and CDR2 (SGHNT, YYREEE) derive from the germline V gene (reference sequence). Every donor in the study was a healthy Caucasian. Three pairs of female monozygotic twins, all aged roughly 18 to 30 years, made up the twin cohort. Using Miltenyi CD45RO+ enrichment and human naive T-cell isolation kits, memory (CD45RO+) and naive T cells were isolated from PBMC. The sample was also reused in another study, on yellow fever vaccine responses in identical twins. The second study's paper adds: The T cell response to vaccination in identical twins was reported by the authors to appear partly convergent and partly personalized. In the study, vaccine-responding T cell clones were precisely tracked in identical twins.

The specimen sequenced was memory (CD45RO+) T cells sorted from blood. Read against the paper, the sample's cell subset or site label means: CD45RO+ enriched T cells. This receptor was identified in a woman between 18 and 30 years old in good health. Recombination connected TRBV5-4 to TRBJ2-7; the D gene identity is not certain. The nucleotide sequence is given as TGTGCCAGCAGCTTTAACAGCTACGAGCAGTACTTC. This is translated as CASSFNSYEQYF.